This passage covers 16 T cell receptor beta chains from one sample sequenced in a study of persistence of HIV-infected CD4 T cells. Anti-CD3/anti-CD28 beads served as a nonspecific positive control stimulus. Sorting of responding CD4+ T cells relied on upregulated CD40 ligand together with CD69. The antigens these receptors bind are not known. The libraries were made with immunoSEQ version 4 in survey mode. TCRdb's copy holds only in-frame clones and misses some; the assay was immunoSEQ multiplex PCR. The table lists tens of thousands of clones, around 89% of them singletons. The sample here was CD4+ T cells sorted from PBMCs after roughly 18-hour stimulation, taken from a patient who received antiretroviral therapy. Receptor source: an adult woman with HIV who was CMV-seropositive.

The chain employs TRBV6-5 and TRBJ1-1; weak D call: TRBD1 (5 bases). The CDR3 spans 15 residues. CDR1 MNHEY and CDR2 SVGAGI come from the germline V gene. V was pared by 6 bases and J by 0 bases, with 14 bases between. The DNA of the CDR3 is TGTGCCAGCAGCCCCGAAGGGACCATGAACACTGAAGCTTTCTTT. Protein sequence: CASSPEGTMNTEAFF.

This clone was seen just once. The chain combines TRBV30 with TRBJ1-2, with TRBD1 matching 7 bases. Germline V gene data show CDR1 as GTSNPN and CDR2 as SVGIG (reference sequence). This CDR3 is 15 amino acids long. V gave up 2 bases and J gave up 8 bases; unmatched junction bases: 14. The CDR3 loop reads CAWSKADRERGGYTF. The CDR3 region has the DNA TGTGCCTGGAGTAAGGCCGACAGGGAGAGGGGGGGCTACACCTTC.

J is TRBJ1-3 and V is TRBV10-1; D is unresolved. V gave up 7 bases and J gave up 1 base, with 8 bases separating them. Looked up from germline, CDR1 is WNHNN and CDR2 is SYGVQD (reference sequence). This CDR3 has 13 amino acids. For the CDR3, the DNA is TGCGCCAGCAAAGGCCCTTCTGGAAACACCATATATTTT. It translates to CASKGPSGNTIYF.

The chain combines TRBV14 with TRBJ2-4, with 9 bases fitting TRBD1. The length of the CDR3 is 13 residues. V lost 3 bases and J lost 8; bases outside the gene matches: 2. Germline V gives CDR1 SGHDN, CDR2 FVKESK. This chain's CDR3 is CASSHGQGYIQYF. As DNA, the CDR3 is TGTGCCAGCAGCCATGGACAGGGGTACATTCAGTACTTC.

The chain recombines TRBV6-1 with TRBJ1-5; no clear D. The CDR3 is made up of 15 amino acids. CDR1 is MNHNS, CDR2 SASEGT, per germline. V was clipped by 2 bases and J by 4 bases, with 12 bases between them. The CDR3 DNA reads TGTGCCAGCAGTGAATCGAGTGTTTGGAATCAGCCCCAGCATTTT. Its translation: CASSESSVWNQPQHF.

DNA for the CDR3: TGCGCCAGCATGTTGGACAGGGAGTATGGCTACACCTTC. This gives the protein CASMLDREYGYTF. This chain uses TRBV5-1 with TRBJ1-2; 8 bases are a match to TRBD1. V trimming: 6 bases; J trimming: 5 bases; junction bases outside the gene matches: 6. From germline, CDR1 is SGHRS and CDR2 YFSETQ. This CDR3 comprises 13 residues.

The chain employs TRBV19 and TRBJ1-5; D call uncertain. The CDR3 totals 15 residues. Germline CDR1 and CDR2: LNHDA and SQIVND (reference sequence). Between the trimmed V and J ends, which lost 3 bases and 3 bases, there was a span of 12 bases. The CDR3 DNA sequence: TGTGCCAGTAGTATGTCTGGGTCTTACAATCAGCCCCAGCATTTT. Amino acids: CASSMSGSYNQPQHF.

The gene calls are TRBV2 and TRBJ2-7; 8 nucleotides align to TRBD1. CDR1 is SNHLY, CDR2 FYNNEI, per germline. This CDR3 has 15 amino acids. V lost 1 base, J lost 6 bases, and 8 bases stayed unmatched. The CDR3 nucleotides are TGTGCCAGCAGTGAAGAGATCAGGGGGCACGTCGAGCAGTACTTC. It codes for CASSEEIRGHVEQYF. The full variable domain, in which reference TRBV2 and TRBJ2-7 provide the parts outside the CDR3, is EPEVTQTPSHQVTQMGQEVILRCVPISNHLYFYWYRQILGQKVEFLVSFYNNEISEKSEIFDDQFSVERPDGSNFTLKIRSTKLEDSAMYFCASSEEIRGHVEQYFGPGTRLTVT.

V and J are TRBV2 and TRBJ1-1, with 8 bases that match TRBD1. The CDR3 length is 14 residues. With 4 bases clipped from V and 0 bases from J, the junction kept 1 base outside the gene matches. Per germline, CDR1 SNHLY and CDR2 FYNNEI. CDR3 amino acids: CASSGQGMNTEAFF. DNA for the CDR3: TGTGCCAGCAGTGGACAGGGGATGAACACTGAAGCTTTCTTT.

The V and J genes are TRBV2 and TRBJ1-5; D unclear. V gave up 2 bases and J gave up 0 bases, with 11 bases separating them. This CDR3 region has 16 residues. Germline V gene lookup returns CDR1 SNHLY and CDR2 FYNNEI. The CDR3 DNA reads TGTGCCAGCAGTGAATATCGTGGGTTTAGCAATCAGCCCCAGCATTTT. This gives the protein CASSEYRGFSNQPQHF.

J is TRBJ2-5 and V is TRBV12-3 or TRBV12-4; D is unclear. V lost 5 bases, J lost 5 bases, and 6 bases lay in between. The CDR3 runs to 11 residues. The CDR3 sequence: CASSPRETQYF. The CDR3 coding sequence is TGTGCCAGCAGTCCAAGGGAGACCCAGTACTTC.

The chain is built from TRBV5-8 and TRBJ1-2, with 11 bases lining up with TRBD1. V gave up 2 bases and J gave up 3 bases; unmatched junction bases: 6. Germline CDR1 and CDR2: SGHTS and YDEGEE. This CDR3 contains 16 residues. The CDR3 DNA sequence: TGTGCCAGCAGCTTCGTTTCGGGACAGGGGGACTATGGCTACACCTTC. This gives the protein CASSFVSGQGDYGYTF.

This rearrangement joins TRBV3-1 (or the pseudogene TRBV3-2) to TRBJ1-6; D might be TRBD1 (5 bases). This CDR3 contains 14 residues. V was clipped by 2 bases and J by 12 bases, with 14 bases between them. Germline V gene data show CDR1 as LGHDT and CDR2 as YNNKEL (reference sequence). CDR3 loop: CASSQRDYGGPLHF. In DNA, the CDR3 is TGTGCCAGCAGCCAACGGGACTACGGTGGACCCCTCCACTTT.

The gene calls are TRBV19 and TRBJ1-1; D unclear. Trimming shortened V by 5 bases and J by 1 base, and 8 bases separated the two germline ends. In germline, CDR1 is LNHDA, CDR2 SQIVND (reference sequence). The CDR3 loop spans 13 amino acids. As DNA, the CDR3 is TGTGCCAGTAGTGCTCCGACGAACACTGAAGCTTTCTTT. Protein sequence: CASSAPTNTEAFF. The complete variable domain, with remaining parts taken from reference TRBV19 and TRBJ1-1, reads DGGITQSPKYLFRKEGQNVTLSCEQNLNHDAMYWYRQDPGQGLRLIYYSQIVNDFQKGDIAEGYSVSREKKESFPLTVTSAQKNPTAFYLCASSAPTNTEAFFGQGTRLTVV.

This clone is a singleton in its sample. V is TRBV5-1 and J is TRBJ2-2, with TRBD2 as a possible D gene (5 bases). The CDR3 extends over 16 amino acids. The germline V gene encodes CDR1 SGHRS and CDR2 YFSETQ. Trimming cost V 1 base and J 4 bases, with 14 bases left between them. The CDR3 DNA is TGCGCCAGCAGCTTGTTTTCGGCCGGAGGCACCGGGGAGCTGTTTTTT. The encoded protein is CASSLFSAGGTGELFF.

This chain joins TRBV30 and TRBJ1-2; no firm D call. Germline CDR1 is GTSNPN and CDR2 is SVGIG (reference sequence). V lost 4 bases and J lost 0, with 6 bases in between. CDR3 length equals 12 residues. The chain's CDR3 is CAWTASNYGYTF. The CDR3 nucleotides read TGTGCCTGGACGGCTTCTAACTATGGCTACACCTTC. The entire variable domain, with the rest obtained from reference TRBV30 and TRBJ1-2, is as follows: SQTIHQWPATLVQPVGSPLSLECTVEGTSNPNLYWYRQAAGRGLQLLFYSVGIGQISSEVPQNLSASRPQDRQFILSSKKLLLSDSGFYLCAWTASNYGYTFGSGTRLTVV.